The 25 T cell receptor beta chains in this list originate from one sample, sequenced in a study of T cell responses to AZD1222 COVID-19 vaccine. Clones were read by immunoSEQ multiplex PCR, and TCRdb kept only the in-frame ones, dropping some. This table holds about 60,000 clones, around 86% found once. The specimen was peripheral blood, collected on day 0 of AZD1222 vaccination. These receptors were taken from an adult in good health.

The chain employs TRBV11-2 and TRBJ2-5; D not resolved. Germline V gene data show CDR1 as SGHAT and CDR2 as FQNNGV. The ends were cut back, 4 bases at V and 5 bases at J, with 11 bases in the middle. This CDR3 has 13 amino acids. Here the CDR3 DNA reads TGTGCCAGCAGCTGGGCTAATCCGGAGACCCAGTACTTC. This sequence encodes CASSWANPETQYF.

The chain joins TRBV5-8 to TRBJ2-3; 7 bases line up with TRBD1. The germline V gene has CDR1 SGHTS and CDR2 YDEGEE. Trimming cost V 1 base and J 2 bases; bases outside gene matches: 4. This CDR3 is built from 15 residues. The CDR3: CASSLKGAFTDTQYF. The CDR3 bases are TGTGCCAGCAGCTTGAAGGGGGCTTTCACAGATACGCAGTATTTT.

CDR3 sequence (DNA): TGTGCCAGCAGCGCGTTCCCCGACAGGGCTAGGAATTCACCCCTCCACTTT. Its protein is CASSAFPDRARNSPLHF. This rearrangement joins TRBV9 to TRBJ1-6, with 7 bases identical to TRBD1. CDR1 and CDR2 from the germline V gene are SGDLS and YYNGEE. V gave up 3 bases and J gave up 7 bases; unmatched junction bases: 13. The CDR3 consists of 17 residues.

This clone has only a few counts. The chain joins TRBV2 to TRBJ1-5, with D perhaps matching TRBD1 (5 bases). The V end lost 6 bases, the J end lost 6 bases, and 15 bases lay between the germline ends. CDR1 SNHLY and CDR2 FYNNEI come from the germline V gene. The CDR3 runs 14 residues. CDR3 coding DNA: TGTGCCAGCAGGGGACCCCTGGGTACTCAGCCCCAGCATTTT. Its protein is CASRGPLGTQPQHF.

This clone showed up just once. The rearrangement links TRBV7-9 to TRBJ2-7, with a weak D call TRBD1 (6 bases). This CDR3 has 14 residues. The V end lost 1 base, the J end lost 4 bases, and 11 bases lay between the germline ends. Germline CDR1 SEHNR, CDR2 FQNEAQ (reference sequence). DNA for the CDR3: TGTGCCAGCAGCTTAGAGGGGACAACTTACGAGCAGTACTTC. Protein: CASSLEGTTYEQYF.

The chain recombines TRBV5-6 with TRBJ1-1; no definite D call. Looked up from germline, CDR1 is SGHDT and CDR2 is YYEEEE. CDR3 size: 15 residues. Trimming removed 4 bases at V and 3 bases at J, with 16 bases between. CDR3 sequence reads: CASSQVPLGDTEAFF. In nucleotides, the CDR3 is TGTGCCAGCAGCCAGGTTCCCCTTGGCGACACTGAAGCTTTCTTT.

V gene TRBV6-5 combines with J gene TRBJ2-5; perhaps TRBD1 as D (6 bases). The CDR3 has 13 amino acids. CDR1 is MNHEY, CDR2 SVGAGI, per germline. V gave up 5 bases and J gave up 6 bases, with 13 bases separating them. The CDR3 spells CASSTTGMQTQYF. The CDR3 DNA reads as TGTGCCAGCAGTACTACAGGGATGCAGACCCAGTACTTC.

V gene TRBV7-9 combines with J gene TRBJ1-2; D is unresolved. CDR3 size: 15 residues. With 2 bases removed from V and 2 bases from J, the gap between germline ends came to 12 bases. The germline CDR1 and CDR2 sequences are SEHNR and FQNEAQ (reference sequence). CDR3 in amino acids: CASSLNSQENYGYTF. The CDR3 DNA follows: TGTGCCAGCAGCTTAAACTCTCAGGAGAACTATGGCTACACCTTC.

The V gene is TRBV7-6, the J gene TRBJ1-4, with 9 positions matching TRBD1. The length of the CDR3 is 15 residues. CDR1 and CDR2 from the germline V gene are SGHVS and FNYEAQ. V lost 1 base, J lost 7 bases, and 4 bases stayed unmatched. The CDR3 sequence is CASSLGDRAGEKLFF. CDR3 nucleotides: TGTGCCAGCAGCTTAGGGGACAGGGCTGGTGAAAAACTGTTTTTT.

This clone was seen a few times. This chain joins TRBV3-1 (or the pseudogene TRBV3-2) and TRBJ1-1; TRBD1 might be the D (5 bases). The CDR3 totals 13 residues. CDR1 is LGHDT, CDR2 YNNKEL, per germline (reference sequence). Trimming left V 4 bases short and J 7 bases short, with 13 bases between. CDR3 bases: TGTGCCAGCAGCCCCAGGGCCGGGATTGAAGCTTTCTTT. This sequence encodes CASSPRAGIEAFF.

V is TRBV19 and J is TRBJ1-1; no reliable D call. With 7 bases removed from V and 1 base from J, the gap between germline ends came to 10 bases. Germline V gives CDR1 LNHDA, CDR2 SQIVND (reference sequence). There are 13 residues in the CDR3. The CDR3 sequence: CASIPGQNTEAFF. The CDR3 DNA reads TGTGCCAGTATTCCCGGGCAGAACACTGAAGCTTTCTTT.

The chain employs TRBV6-4 and TRBJ2-2; 7 positions match TRBD1. CDR1 MRHNA and CDR2 SNTAGT come from the germline V gene. V lost 0 bases to trimming and J lost 5 bases; unmatched junction nucleotides: 6. The CDR3 has 16 amino acids. CDR3 bases: TGTGCCAGCAGTGACTCCCACAGGGGAGATACCGGGGAGCTGTTTTTT. Its translation is CASSDSHRGDTGELFF.

The gene calls are TRBV6-5 and TRBJ1-3; 7 nucleotides match TRBD1. Germline CDR1 is MNHEY and CDR2 is SVGAGI. CDR3 length: 16 residues. With 4 bases clipped from V and 2 bases from J, the junction kept 8 bases outside the gene matches. CDR3 loop: CASSLTGRLAGNTIYF. Written as DNA, the CDR3 is TGTGCCAGCAGTTTGACAGGGAGGTTGGCTGGAAACACCATATATTTT.

CDR3 DNA sequence: TGTGCCAGCAGCGCAGGACTACAAACCGGGGAGCTGTTTTTT. Protein product: CASSAGLQTGELFF. V usage is TRBV9 and J usage is TRBJ2-2; TRBD2 is a possible D gene (6 bases). CDR3 length: 14 residues. Germline V CDR1 and CDR2: SGDLS, YYNGEE. V was trimmed by 3 bases and J by 5 bases, leaving 11 bases between them.

V is TRBV28 and J is TRBJ1-6; D remains unclear. V was trimmed by 6 bases and J by 5 bases, leaving 11 bases between them. CDR1 and CDR2 (germline): MDHEN, SYDVKM. The CDR3 contains 14 residues. This CDR3 reads CASSPGGDNSPLHF. DNA of the CDR3: TGTGCCAGCAGCCCGGGAGGTGATAATTCACCCCTCCACTTT.

The V gene is TRBV6-6, the J gene TRBJ1-5; a weak D match, TRBD1 (6 bases). CDR1 MNHNY and CDR2 SVGAGI come from the germline V gene (reference sequence). This CDR3 has 14 amino acids. V gave up 5 bases and J gave up 3 bases, with 11 bases separating them. CDR3 bases: TGTGCCAGCAGTGATCGGGACAACAATCAGCCCCAGCATTTT. Its translation is CASSDRDNNQPQHF.

This rearrangement joins TRBV15 to TRBJ2-7; the D is unclear. Germline V gene lookup returns CDR1 LNHNV and CDR2 YYDKDF (reference sequence). V was trimmed by 1 base and J by 2 bases, leaving 3 bases between them. The CDR3 consists of 12 residues. CDR3 sequence: CATSRGAYEQYF. CDR3 nucleotide sequence: TGTGCCACCAGCAGAGGGGCCTACGAGCAGTACTTC.

This sequence joins TRBV5-1 and TRBJ2-7, with a possible D match to TRBD2 (5 bases). Trimming removed 2 bases at V and 6 bases at J, with 15 bases between. Per germline, CDR1 SGHRS and CDR2 YFSETQ. CDR3 length: 14 amino acids. CDR3 residues: CASSFGFKEAEQYF. CDR3 bases: TGCGCCAGCAGCTTTGGTTTTAAGGAGGCCGAGCAGTACTTC.

The chain has TRBV19 and TRBJ2-5; D possibly corresponds to TRBD2 (6 bases). There are 11 residues in the CDR3. Germline values: CDR1 LNHDA, CDR2 SQIVND (reference sequence). V was clipped by 11 bases and J by 5 bases, with 12 bases between them. The CDR3 DNA is TGTGCCTCCAAGGGGAGGGAGACCCAGTACTTC. It encodes CASKGRETQYF.

The gene calls are TRBV19 and TRBJ2-4, with D possibly matching TRBD2 (7 bases). CDR3 size: 17 residues. Germline V gene data show CDR1 as LNHDA and CDR2 as SQIVND (reference sequence). Trimming left V 7 bases short and J 0 bases short, with 19 bases between. The CDR3 reads CASTKGGGGLAKNIQYF. DNA for the CDR3: TGTGCCAGTACCAAGGGAGGGGGTGGGCTAGCCAAAAACATTCAGTACTTC.

The V call is TRBV7-3, the J call TRBJ1-6, with D unclear. V lost 5 bases and J lost 11, with 13 bases in between. Germline CDR1 SGHTA, CDR2 FQGTGA. CDR3 length: 13 residues. The CDR3 nucleotides read TGTGCCAGCAGCCAAGCAAAACGGGCACCCCTCCACTTT. Amino acid sequence: CASSQAKRAPLHF.

This clone was picked up many times. The rearrangement links TRBV4-2 to TRBJ1-2; possibly TRBD1 for D (5 bases). The ends were cut back, 1 base at V and 7 bases at J, with 7 bases in the middle. Per germline, CDR1 LGHNA and CDR2 YNFKEQ. This CDR3 is 12 amino acids long. The CDR3 sequence is CASSQVGGGYTF. CDR3 in DNA: TGTGCCAGCAGCCAAGTGGGGGGTGGCTACACCTTC.

This chain links TRBV7-3 with TRBJ2-3; 16 positions match TRBD2. Germline values: CDR1 SGHTA, CDR2 FQGTGA. The CDR3 totals 19 residues. The V and J ends lost 2 bases and 6 bases, in that order; junction bases with no gene match: 11. CDR3 bases: TGTGCCAGCAGCTTACAACCCCGGGGACTAGCGGGGGGGCGGGATACGCAGTATTTT. It specifies CASSLQPRGLAGGRDTQYF.

The chain uses TRBV6-1 and TRBJ1-5, with a tentative D call TRBD1 (6 bases). V lost 2 bases to trimming and J lost 6 bases, with 14 bases between them. The CDR3 contains 15 residues. Germline CDR1 and CDR2: MNHNS and SASEGT. CDR3 sequence: CASSESGAMGQPQHF. CDR3 in DNA: TGTGCCAGCAGTGAATCGGGGGCTATGGGTCAGCCCCAGCATTTT.

J is TRBJ2-5 and V is TRBV29-1, with 8 bases identical to TRBD1. The germline V gene has CDR1 SQVTM and CDR2 ANQGSEA. Trimming at V came to 1 base and at J to 2 bases, leaving 12 bases not matched to a gene. This CDR3 contains 17 residues. CDR3 sequence: CSVEGKLGQGGQETQYF. The CDR3 DNA reads as TGCAGCGTTGAAGGAAAACTAGGACAGGGTGGACAAGAGACCCAGTACTTC. Looking up the rest from reference TRBV29-1 and TRBJ2-5 gives the full variable domain: SAVISQKPSRDICQRGTSLTIQCQVDSQVTMMFWYRQQPGQSLTLIATANQGSEATYESGFVIDKFPISRPNLTFSTLTVSNMSPEDSSIYLCSVEGKLGQGGQETQYFGPGTRLLVL.